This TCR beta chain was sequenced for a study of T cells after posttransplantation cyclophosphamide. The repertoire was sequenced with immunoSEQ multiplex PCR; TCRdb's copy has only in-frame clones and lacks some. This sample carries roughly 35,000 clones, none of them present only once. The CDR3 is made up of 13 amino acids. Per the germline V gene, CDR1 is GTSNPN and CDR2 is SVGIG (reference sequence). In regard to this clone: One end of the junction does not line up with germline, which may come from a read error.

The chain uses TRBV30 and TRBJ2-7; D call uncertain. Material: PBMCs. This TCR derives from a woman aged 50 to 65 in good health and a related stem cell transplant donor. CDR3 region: CAWSGASSYQQYF. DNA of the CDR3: TGTGCCTGGAGTGGCGCGAGCTCCTACCAGCAGTACTTC.